These 13 T cell receptor beta chains were sequenced from one sample in a study of beta chain features in type 1 diabetes. Expressed TCRB transcripts got sequenced, as all isolated RNA was reverse transcribed. TCRdb's copy holds only in-frame clones and misses some; the assay was immunoSEQ multiplex PCR. The table has under 500,000 clones, roughly 30% seen once. Material: naive CD4+ T cells from blood. The receptor set was obtained from a man between 18 and 35 years old in good health.

This clone was detected only a few times. The chain employs TRBV2 and TRBJ2-4; no firm D call. The V and J ends lost 9 bases and 0 bases respectively, with 12 bases between them. CDR3 length: 14 amino acids. Germline CDR1 reads SNHLY; CDR2 reads FYNNEI. As DNA, the CDR3 is TGTGCCAGTCTCGACGGTCTAGCCAAAAACATTCAGTACTTC. Its protein product is CASLDGLAKNIQYF.

This clone was observed a handful of times. Other DNA sequences within the sample encode an identical CDR3. The chain uses TRBV5-1 and TRBJ2-5, with D unresolved. This CDR3 has 14 residues. Trimming left V 0 bases short and J 1 base short, with 7 bases between. The germline V gene encodes CDR1 SGHRS and CDR2 YFSETQ. The CDR3: CASSLAPGQETQYF. The CDR3 DNA follows: TGCGCCAGCAGCTTGGCCCCTGGCCAAGAGACCCAGTACTTC.

This chain links TRBV29-1 with TRBJ2-2; D gene uncertain. The CDR3 is 11 residues long. The V end was cut by 6 bases, the J end by 7 bases, with 9 bases between. Germline lookup yields CDR1 SQVTM and CDR2 ANQGSEA. In DNA form, the CDR3 reads TGCAGCGTCGGGTCGGTCGGGGAGCTGTTTTTT. This codes for CSVGSVGELFF.

V and J are TRBV4-2 and TRBJ1-2, with D uncertain. The CDR3 sequence is 14 residues long. Germline assignment: CDR1 LGHNA and CDR2 YNFKEQ. V lost 4 bases and J 5 bases, leaving 14 bases between the germline ends. The CDR3 bases are TGTGCCAGCAGCCTTCGGGCAGTGGAGTATGGCTACACCTTC. As protein: CASSLRAVEYGYTF.

A remark on this clone: Additional DNA sequences in this sample encode the identical CDR3. This chain connects TRBV29-1 to TRBJ2-3, with 9 bases lining up with TRBD2. The trim removed 6 bases at V and 3 bases at J, leaving 4 bases unmatched. The CDR3 is 13 amino acids. The V gene's germline CDR1 is SQVTM and CDR2 ANQGSEA. The CDR3 nucleotides read TGCAGCGTGGGCGGGAGGGCGACAGATACGCAGTATTTT. This translates into CSVGGRATDTQYF.

This sequence joins TRBV30 and TRBJ2-5; perhaps TRBD1 as D (5 bases). V gave up 2 bases and J gave up 1 base, with 8 bases separating them. CDR1 GTSNPN and CDR2 SVGIG come from the germline V gene (reference sequence). The CDR3 consists of 13 residues. CDR3 in amino acids: CAWSLQAQETQYF. Written as DNA, the CDR3 is TGTGCCTGGAGTCTACAGGCCCAAGAGACCCAGTACTTC.

The chain recombines TRBV9 with TRBJ1-4; no firm D call. V was shortened by 4 bases and J by 6 bases, with 10 bases between the two germline ends. The CDR3 runs 13 residues. Germline V CDR1 and CDR2: SGDLS, YYNGEE. The CDR3 region has the DNA TGTGCCAGCAGCCCTAGCGGGGATGAAAAACTGTTTTTT. Its translation is CASSPSGDEKLFF.

A few counts support this clone. This chain joins TRBV27 and TRBJ2-5; 10 bases are shared with TRBD1. Losses at the gene ends were 5 bases for V and 4 bases for J; bases not matched to a gene: 16. The CDR3 spans 18 residues. Germline V gene lookup returns CDR1 MNHEY and CDR2 SMNVEV (reference sequence). CDR3 sequence: CASSPDRGHPKGGETQYF. Here the CDR3 DNA reads TGTGCCAGCAGTCCCGACAGGGGGCACCCCAAAGGAGGAGAGACCCAGTACTTC.

This chain uses TRBV7-2 with TRBJ2-1; a weak D match, TRBD1 (6 bases). Germline V gene sequence: CDR1 SGHTA, CDR2 FQGNSA. The CDR3 spans 14 residues. Trimming shortened V by 11 bases and J by 2 bases, and 16 bases separated the two germline ends. DNA for the CDR3: TGTGCCGAAGGGGTGGGACAACCCTACAATGAGCAGTTCTTC. Translated, it gives CAEGVGQPYNEQFF. Filled out from reference TRBV7-2 and TRBJ2-1, the complete variable domain reads GAGVSQSPSNKVTEKGKDVELRCDPISGHTALYWYRQSLGQGLEFLIYFQGNSAPDKSGLPSDRFSAERTGGSVSTLTIQRTQQEDSAVYLCAEGVGQPYNEQFFGPGTRLTVL.

The rearrangement uses TRBV30 and TRBJ1-1; no reliable D call. Trimming pared 2 bases from V and 0 bases from J, leaving 10 bases between. Germline lookup yields CDR1 GTSNPN and CDR2 SVGIG (reference sequence). The CDR3 spans 14 residues. The DNA of the CDR3 is TGTGCCTGGAGTAGTAACTCGATGAACACTGAAGCTTTCTTT. Amino acids: CAWSSNSMNTEAFF.

To note about this clone: Other DNA sequences in the same sample also yield this CDR3. The chain links TRBV9 to TRBJ1-1; D perhaps matches TRBD1 (5 bases). The CDR3 spans 14 residues. From germline, CDR1 is SGDLS and CDR2 YYNGEE. V lost 0 bases and J 4 bases, leaving 10 bases between the germline ends. The DNA for the CDR3 is TGTGCCAGCAGCGTAGCAGGGTCCGGCACTGAAGCTTTCTTT. Its translation: CASSVAGSGTEAFF.

This clone showed up just a few times. This chain links TRBV30 with TRBJ1-4; TRBD1 is a possible D gene (5 bases). The CDR3 is made up of 12 amino acids. Germline assignment: CDR1 GTSNPN and CDR2 SVGIG (reference sequence). V lost 0 bases to trimming and J lost 6 bases, with 5 bases between them. DNA of the CDR3: TGTGCCTGGAGTGTACAGGATGAAAAACTGTTTTTT. Protein product: CAWSVQDEKLFF.

The chain is built from TRBV29-1 and TRBJ2-5; 10 bases map to TRBD1. The germline gives CDR1 SQVTM, CDR2 ANQGSEA. V dropped 8 bases and J dropped 4; count of bases not matched to a gene: 10. This CDR3 region has 14 residues. The chain's CDR3 is CSFRTGGFRETQYF. DNA for the CDR3: TGCAGCTTCCGGACAGGGGGGTTTCGAGAGACCCAGTACTTC. The complete variable domain, with remaining parts taken from reference TRBV29-1 and TRBJ2-5, reads SAVISQKPSRDICQRGTSLTIQCQVDSQVTMMFWYRQQPGQSLTLIATANQGSEATYESGFVIDKFPISRPNLTFSTLTVSNMSPEDSSIYLCSFRTGGFRETQYFGPGTRLLVL.